This T cell receptor beta chain was retrieved from a study of T cell repertoires in cytomegalovirus infection. Study-wide background: Selected CMV epitopes included recently identified HLA-C-restricted ones as well as well-studied HLA-B-restricted ones. From public TCR beta signatures came an indication of both CMV infection and matching HLA type.

Study-wide points: HLA-C-restricted CMV clonotypes gave the most frequent clonotype in two of eight donors.

With respect to this clonotype: Its antigen remains unknown.

TCRdb processed the reads anew with MiXCR; each CDR3 protein has one entry. The sample has 340,000 or so distinct CDR3 sequences; 20% to 25% are singletons. CDR1 is MNHEY and CDR2 is SVGEGT in the germline V gene. This CDR3 region has 16 residues. V was shortened by 6 bases and J by 0 bases, with 12 bases between the two germline ends. The chain employs TRBV6-2 or TRBV6-3 and TRBJ2-6; perhaps TRBD1 as D (6 bases). The receptor was derived from a human donor in good health (CMV status not recorded). Some clones in this sample may be carry-over from other donors' samples. Sequencing was performed on cultured PBMCs, taken from culture after CMV antigen stimulation. The DNA for the CDR3 is TGTGCCAGCAGCCCCGGACAGCTCTCTGGGGCCAACGTCCTGACTTTC. Amino acids: CASSPGQLSGANVLTF.